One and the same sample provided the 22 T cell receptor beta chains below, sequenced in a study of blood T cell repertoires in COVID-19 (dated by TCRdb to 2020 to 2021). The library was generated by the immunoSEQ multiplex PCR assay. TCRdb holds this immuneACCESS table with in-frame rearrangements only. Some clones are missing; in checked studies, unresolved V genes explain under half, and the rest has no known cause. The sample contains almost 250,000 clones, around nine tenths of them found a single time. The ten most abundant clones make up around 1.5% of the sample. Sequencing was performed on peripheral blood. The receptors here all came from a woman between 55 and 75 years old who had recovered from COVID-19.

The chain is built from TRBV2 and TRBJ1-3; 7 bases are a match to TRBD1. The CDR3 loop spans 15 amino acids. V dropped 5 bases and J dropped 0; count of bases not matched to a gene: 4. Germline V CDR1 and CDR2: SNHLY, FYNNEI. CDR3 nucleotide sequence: TGTGCCAGCAGTTTACAGGGGATCTCTGGAAACACCATATATTTT. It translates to CASSLQGISGNTIYF.

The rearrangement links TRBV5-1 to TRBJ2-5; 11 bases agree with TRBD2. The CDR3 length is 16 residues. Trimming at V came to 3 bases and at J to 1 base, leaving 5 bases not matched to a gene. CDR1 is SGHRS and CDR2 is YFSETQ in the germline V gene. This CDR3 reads CASSWNSGGAQETQYF. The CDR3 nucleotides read TGCGCCAGCAGCTGGAATAGCGGGGGGGCCCAAGAGACCCAGTACTTC.

CDR3 nucleotide sequence: TGTGCCAGCAGTCCGCGTGGCAGGGGGGCGGGTGGCTACACCTTC. Translated: CASSPRGRGAGGYTF. The chain combines TRBV28 with TRBJ1-2; TRBD1 matches 7 bases. This CDR3 region has 15 residues. Germline trimming cut 5 bases from V and 7 bases from J; bases unmatched to any gene: 13. Germline V gives CDR1 MDHEN, CDR2 SYDVKM.

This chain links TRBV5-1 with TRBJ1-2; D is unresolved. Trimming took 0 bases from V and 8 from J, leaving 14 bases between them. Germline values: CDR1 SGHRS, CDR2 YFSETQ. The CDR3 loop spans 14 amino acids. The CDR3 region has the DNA TGCGCCAGCAGCTTGGCGGGCGGAGGGAGAGGCTACACCTTC. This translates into CASSLAGGGRGYTF.

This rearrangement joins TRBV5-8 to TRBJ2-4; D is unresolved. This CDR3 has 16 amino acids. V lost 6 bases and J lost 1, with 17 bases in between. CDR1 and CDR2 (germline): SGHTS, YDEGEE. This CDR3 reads CASKNPPGAAKNIQYF. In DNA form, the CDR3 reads TGTGCCAGCAAAAACCCCCCCGGTGCGGCCAAAAACATTCAGTACTTC. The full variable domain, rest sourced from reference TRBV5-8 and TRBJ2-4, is EAGVTQSPTHLIKTRGQQATLRCSPISGHTSVYWYQQALGLGLQFLLWYDEGEERNRGNFPPRFSGRQFPNYSSELNVNALELEDSALYLCASKNPPGAAKNIQYFGAGTRLSVL.

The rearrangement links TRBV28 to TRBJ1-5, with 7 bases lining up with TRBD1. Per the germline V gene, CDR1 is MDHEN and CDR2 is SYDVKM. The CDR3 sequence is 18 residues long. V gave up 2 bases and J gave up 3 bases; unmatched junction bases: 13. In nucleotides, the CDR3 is TGTGCCAGCAGTTTAGTGACAGGGATCGGGGGACCCAATCAGCCCCAGCATTTT. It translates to CASSLVTGIGGPNQPQHF.

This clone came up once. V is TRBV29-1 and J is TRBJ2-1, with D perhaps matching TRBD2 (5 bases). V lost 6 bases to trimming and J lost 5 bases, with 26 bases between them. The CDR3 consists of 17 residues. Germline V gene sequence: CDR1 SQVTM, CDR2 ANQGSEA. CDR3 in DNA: TGCAGCGTCCGACCCAGAGGAGCGGAGTGGGGTGACAATGAGCAGTTCTTC. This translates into CSVRPRGAEWGDNEQFF.

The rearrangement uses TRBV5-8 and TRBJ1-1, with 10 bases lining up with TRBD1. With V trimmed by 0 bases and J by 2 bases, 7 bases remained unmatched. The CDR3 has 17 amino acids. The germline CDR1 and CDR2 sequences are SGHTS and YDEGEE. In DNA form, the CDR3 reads TGTGCCAGCAGCTTGGGGACAGGGGGAAGGGTCAACACTGAAGCTTTCTTT. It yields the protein CASSLGTGGRVNTEAFF.

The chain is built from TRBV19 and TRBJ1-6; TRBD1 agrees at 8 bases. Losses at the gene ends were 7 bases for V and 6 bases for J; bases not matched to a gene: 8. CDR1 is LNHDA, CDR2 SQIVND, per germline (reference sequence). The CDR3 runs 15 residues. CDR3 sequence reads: CASTATGGLNSPLHF. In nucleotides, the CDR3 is TGTGCCAGTACTGCCACAGGGGGTCTTAATTCACCCCTCCACTTT.

The CDR3 sequence is CASSQDHGAGGSDTQYF. In DNA, the CDR3 is TGCGCCAGCAGCCAAGATCACGGAGCGGGGGGATCAGATACGCAGTATTTT. The chain is built from TRBV4-1 and TRBJ2-3; 9 bases match TRBD2. Unmatched junction bases numbered 8, after V lost 0 bases and J lost 4 bases. This CDR3 spans 17 amino acids. The germline V gene encodes CDR1 MGHRA and CDR2 YSYEKL.

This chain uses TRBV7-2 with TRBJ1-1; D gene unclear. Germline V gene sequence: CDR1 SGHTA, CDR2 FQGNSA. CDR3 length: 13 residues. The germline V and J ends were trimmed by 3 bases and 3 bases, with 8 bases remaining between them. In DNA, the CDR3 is TGTGCCAGCAGCTTGGGGAGGCACACTGAAGCTTTCTTT. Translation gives CASSLGRHTEAFF.

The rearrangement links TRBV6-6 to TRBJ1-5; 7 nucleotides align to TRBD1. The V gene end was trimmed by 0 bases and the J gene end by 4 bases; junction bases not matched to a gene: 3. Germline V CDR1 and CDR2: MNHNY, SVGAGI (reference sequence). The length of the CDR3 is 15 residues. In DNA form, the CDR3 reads TGTGCCAGCAGTTACTCGCAGGGACAGAATCAGCCCCAGCATTTT. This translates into CASSYSQGQNQPQHF.

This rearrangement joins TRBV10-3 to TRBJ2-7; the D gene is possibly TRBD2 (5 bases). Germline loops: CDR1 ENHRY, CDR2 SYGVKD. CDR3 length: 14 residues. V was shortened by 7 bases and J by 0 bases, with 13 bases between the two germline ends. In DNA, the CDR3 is TGTGCCATCAAACCGGGAACCGACTCCTACGAGCAGTACTTC. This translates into CAIKPGTDSYEQYF.

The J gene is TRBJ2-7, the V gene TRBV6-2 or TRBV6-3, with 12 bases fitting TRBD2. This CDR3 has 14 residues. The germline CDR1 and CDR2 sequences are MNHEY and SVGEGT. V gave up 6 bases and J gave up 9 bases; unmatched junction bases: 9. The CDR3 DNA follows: TGTGCCAGCAGCCCCGGACTAGCGGGGATTGGGCAGTACTTC. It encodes CASSPGLAGIGQYF.

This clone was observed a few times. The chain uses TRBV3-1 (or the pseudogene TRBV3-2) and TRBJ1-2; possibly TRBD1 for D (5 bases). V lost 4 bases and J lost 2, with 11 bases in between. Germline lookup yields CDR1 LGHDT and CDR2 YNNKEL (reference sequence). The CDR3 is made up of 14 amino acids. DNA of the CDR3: TGTGCCAGCAGCCTACACAGGACCAACTATGGCTACACCTTC. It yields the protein CASSLHRTNYGYTF.

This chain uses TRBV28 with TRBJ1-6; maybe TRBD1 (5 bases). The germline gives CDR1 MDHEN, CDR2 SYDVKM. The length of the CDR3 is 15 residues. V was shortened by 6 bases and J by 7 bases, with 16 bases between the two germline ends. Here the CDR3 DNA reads TGTGCCAGCAGGGAAGACAGCGCCTTAAATTCACCCCTCCACTTT. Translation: CASREDSALNSPLHF. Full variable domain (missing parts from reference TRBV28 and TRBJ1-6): DVKVTQSSRYLVKRTGEKVFLECVQDMDHENMFWYRQDPGLGLRLIYFSYDVKMKEKGDIPEGYSVSREKKERFSLILESASTNQTSMYLCASREDSALNSPLHFGNGTRLTVT.

CDR3 DNA: TGTGCCAGTAGGGCAATACAGGGAGGGAGGCTGGCCAAAAACATTCAGTACTTC. Translated, it gives CASRAIQGGRLAKNIQYF. The chain recombines TRBV19 with TRBJ2-4, with D possibly being TRBD2 (7 bases). In germline, CDR1 is LNHDA, CDR2 SQIVND (reference sequence). This CDR3 has 18 residues. V lost 6 bases to trimming and J lost 1 base, with 22 bases between them.

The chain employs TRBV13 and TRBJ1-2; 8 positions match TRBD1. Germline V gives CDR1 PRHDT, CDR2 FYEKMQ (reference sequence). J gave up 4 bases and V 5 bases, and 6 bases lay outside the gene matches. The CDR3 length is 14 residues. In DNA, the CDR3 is TGTGCCAGCAGCCAAAGGCAGGGGGCCTATGGCTACACCTTC. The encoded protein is CASSQRQGAYGYTF. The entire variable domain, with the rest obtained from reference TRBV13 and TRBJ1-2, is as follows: AAGVIQSPRHLIKEKRETATLKCYPIPRHDTVYWYQQGPGQDPQFLISFYEKMQSDKGSIPDRFSAQQFSDYHSELNMSSLELGDSALYFCASSQRQGAYGYTFGSGTRLTVV.

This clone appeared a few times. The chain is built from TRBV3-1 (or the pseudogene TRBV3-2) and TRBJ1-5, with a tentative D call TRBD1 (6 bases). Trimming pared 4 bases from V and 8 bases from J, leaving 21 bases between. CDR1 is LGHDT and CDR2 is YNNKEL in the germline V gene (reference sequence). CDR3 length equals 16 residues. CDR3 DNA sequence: TGTGCCAGCAGCCCATCCAAGGCCCAGGGGCGGGAGCCCCAGCATTTT. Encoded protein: CASSPSKAQGREPQHF.

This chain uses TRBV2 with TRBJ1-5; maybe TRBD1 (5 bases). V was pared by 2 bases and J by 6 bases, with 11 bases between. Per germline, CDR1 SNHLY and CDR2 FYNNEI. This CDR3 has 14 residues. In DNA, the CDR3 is TGTGCCAGCAGTGAAAGTAGGGGCACTCAGCCCCAGCATTTT. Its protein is CASSESRGTQPQHF.

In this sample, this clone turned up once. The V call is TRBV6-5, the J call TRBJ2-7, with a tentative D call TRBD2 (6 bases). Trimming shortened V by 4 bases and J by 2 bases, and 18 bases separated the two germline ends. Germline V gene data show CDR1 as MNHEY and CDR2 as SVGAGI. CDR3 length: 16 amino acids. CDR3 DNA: TGTGCCAGCAGTTCTCCTCCGACTAGGGAGGCCTACGAGCAGTACTTC. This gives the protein CASSSPPTREAYEQYF.

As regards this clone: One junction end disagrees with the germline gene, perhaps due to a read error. CDR3 residues: CASSQGGRLLDF. In DNA form, the CDR3 reads TGTGCCAGCAGCCAAGGAGGTCGGCTGTTGGACTTC. The J gene is TRBJ2-7, the V gene TRBV3-1 (or the pseudogene TRBV3-2); D ambiguous. The CDR3 is 12 amino acids. Germline loops: CDR1 LGHDT, CDR2 YNNKEL (reference sequence).